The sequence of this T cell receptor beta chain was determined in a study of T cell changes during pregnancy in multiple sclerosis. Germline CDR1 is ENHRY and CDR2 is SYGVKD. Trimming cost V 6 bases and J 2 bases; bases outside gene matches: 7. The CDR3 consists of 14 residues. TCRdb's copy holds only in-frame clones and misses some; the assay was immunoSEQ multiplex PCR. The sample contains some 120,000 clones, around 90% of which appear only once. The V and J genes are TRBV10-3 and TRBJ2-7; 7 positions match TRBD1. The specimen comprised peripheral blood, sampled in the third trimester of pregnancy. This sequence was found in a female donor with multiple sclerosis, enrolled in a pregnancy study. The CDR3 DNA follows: TGTGCCATCAGGAGGACAGGTGAGACCTACGAGCAGTACTTC. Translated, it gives CAIRRTGETYEQYF.